Listed here are 14 T cell receptor beta chains from one sample, sequenced in a study of regulatory T cells in long-lasting Graves disease. Time point: newly diagnosed GD, antithyroid drugs for less than 3 months. RNA from PBMCs was the source of the TCR library. With iRepertoire HTBI primers and Arm-PCR of CDR3 regions, TCR beta libraries were built. TCRdb analysed the multiplex PCR reads with MiXCR anew, one entry per CDR3 protein. This table holds hundreds of thousands of distinct CDR3 sequences, 15% to 20% found once. A further study also used this sample, focusing on T cells in Graves' hyperthyroidism and ophthalmopathy.

The sequencing used peripheral blood mononuclear cells (PBMCs), collected at new diagnosis, from a patient treated with antithyroid drugs. The receptor source for this set is a woman aged 40-65 years with Graves disease.

Comments on this clonotype: A read error may explain this, as a much larger clone is one base away. The chain has TRBV20-1 and TRBJ2-5, with D maybe TRBD1 (5 bases). Germline V lookup: CDR1 DFQATT, CDR2 SNEGSKA (reference sequence). This CDR3 region has 15 residues. The V end lost 5 bases, the J end lost 1 base, and 17 bases lay between the germline ends. CDR3 DNA: TGCAGTGCTCCAACAGGACCCTCTTTCCAAGAGACCCAGTACTTC. Translation: CSAPTGPSFQETQYF.

The chain has TRBV11-3 and TRBJ2-2, with D uncertain. The CDR3 runs to 19 residues. V dropped 8 bases and J dropped 4 bases, with 29 bases sitting between them. The germline gives CDR1 SGHNT, CDR2 YENEEA. For the CDR3, the DNA is TGTGCCAGCTCTCCGGCCCCTATGACGTCAACTGCCCCCACCGGGGAGCTGTTTTTT. Translation: CASSPAPMTSTAPTGELFF.

This clonotype was detected only a few times. The genes are TRBV4-1 and TRBJ1-1; 9 positions match TRBD1. The CDR3 loop spans 14 amino acids. CDR1 and CDR2 from the germline V gene are MGHRA and YSYEKL. The trim removed 6 bases at V and 5 bases at J, leaving 7 bases unmatched. The CDR3 bases are TGCGCCAGCAGACCTGACAGGGGGTCGACTGAAGCTTTCTTT. It is translated as CASRPDRGSTEAFF.

This clonotype has at least ten counts. V usage is TRBV27 and J usage is TRBJ2-7; D gene uncertain. The V end lost 4 bases, the J end lost 0 bases, and 28 bases lay between the germline ends. CDR3 length equals 20 residues. CDR1 is MNHEY, CDR2 SMNVEV, per germline (reference sequence). The chain's CDR3 is CASSSATRTYPSDGSYEQYF. In DNA, the CDR3 is TGTGCCAGCAGTTCGGCGACACGGACCTACCCCTCTGACGGCTCCTACGAGCAGTACTTC.

Written as DNA, the CDR3 is TGTGCCTGGAGTGTATCCGGCGAGACCCAGTACTTC. Encoded protein: CAWSVSGETQYF. The chain uses TRBV30 and TRBJ2-5, with D hard to call. The CDR3 totals 12 residues. CDR1 GTSNPN and CDR2 SVGIG come from the germline V gene (reference sequence). V gave up 0 bases and J gave up 5 bases, with 7 bases separating them.

This chain uses TRBV20-1 with TRBJ2-1, with 9 bases fitting TRBD2. J lost 7 bases, V lost 6 bases, and 13 bases had no gene match. From germline, CDR1 is DFQATT and CDR2 SNEGSKA (reference sequence). The CDR3 is 15 amino acids. CDR3 nucleotides: TGCAGTGCCATCCCGCTAGCGGGGTCATCGAATGAGCAGTTCTTC. It translates to CSAIPLAGSSNEQFF.

The table lists this clonotype with a few counts. The chain combines TRBV5-1 with TRBJ2-7; TRBD1 agrees at 8 bases. Looked up from germline, CDR1 is SGHRS and CDR2 is YFSETQ. The CDR3 is made up of 15 amino acids. Trimming took 2 bases from V and 3 from J; bases not matched to a gene: 7. CDR3 nucleotide sequence: TGCGCCAGCAGCTTTGGACAGGGTGGAAACTACGAGCAGTACTTC. It translates to CASSFGQGGNYEQYF. Complete variable domain (other parts from reference TRBV5-1 and TRBJ2-7): KAGVTQTPRYLIKTRGQQVTLSCSPISGHRSVSWYQQTPGQGLQFLFEYFSETQRNKGNFPGRFSGRQFSNSRSEMNVSTLELGDSALYLCASSFGQGGNYEQYFGPGTRLTVT.

The chain uses TRBV6-5 and TRBJ2-2, with a tentative D call TRBD1 (6 bases). V dropped 4 bases and J dropped 6 bases, with 12 bases sitting between them. CDR1 is MNHEY and CDR2 is SVGAGI in the germline V gene. This CDR3 has 14 residues. CDR3 sequence (DNA): TGTGCCAGCAGTTTCAGGGGTCCCGCCGGGGAGCTGTTTTTT. Encoded protein: CASSFRGPAGELFF.

The chain uses TRBV3-1 and TRBJ1-1, with unresolved D. The CDR3 covers 15 residues. Trimming shortened V by 4 bases and J by 1 base, and 13 bases separated the two germline ends. Germline lookup yields CDR1 LGHDT and CDR2 YNNKEL (reference sequence). Here the CDR3 DNA reads TGTGCCAGCAGCCGTGGACCTTACGCGAACACTGAAGCTTTCTTT. This encodes CASSRGPYANTEAFF.

A few counts support this clonotype. V usage is TRBV19 and J usage is TRBJ1-3; D is unclear. This CDR3 spans 14 amino acids. CDR1 and CDR2 (germline): LNHDA, SQIVND (reference sequence). V was pared by 6 bases and J by 4 bases, with 13 bases between. CDR3 loop: CASRSITAGNTIYF. In nucleotides, the CDR3 is TGTGCCAGTAGGTCTATAACAGCAGGAAACACCATATATTTT. The full variable domain, rest sourced from reference TRBV19 and TRBJ1-3, is DGGITQSPKYLFRKEGQNVTLSCEQNLNHDAMYWYRQDPGQGLRLIYYSQIVNDFQKGDIAEGYSVSREKKESFPLTVTSAQKNPTAFYLCASRSITAGNTIYFGEGSWLTVV.

This clonotype was seen ten or more times. This chain uses TRBV6-1 with TRBJ2-7; perhaps TRBD2 as D (5 bases). The V end was cut by 5 bases, the J end by 2 bases, with 13 bases between. The germline CDR1 and CDR2 sequences are MNHNS and SASEGT. CDR3 length: 14 residues. CDR3 sequence: CASSRTGWAYEQYF. For the CDR3, the DNA is TGTGCCAGCAGTAGAACGGGGTGGGCCTACGAGCAGTACTTC.

The table lists this clonotype with a few counts. The DNA of the CDR3 is TGCGCCAGCAGCCAAGGGACAGGCGTTAACTATGGCTACACCTTC. As protein: CASSQGTGVNYGYTF. The V call is TRBV4-1, the J call TRBJ1-2; the match to TRBD1 covers 7 bases. CDR1 is MGHRA, CDR2 YSYEKL, per germline. CDR3 length: 15 residues. After removal of 1 base from V and 1 base from J, the junction contained 3 bases not matched to a gene.

This clonotype was found once. The J gene is TRBJ2-7, the V gene TRBV11-2; the D gene is possibly TRBD1 (6 bases). CDR1 and CDR2 from the germline V gene are SGHAT and FQNNGV. The germline V and J ends were trimmed by 5 bases and 0 bases, with 20 bases remaining between them. The CDR3 has 17 residues. CDR3 nucleotide sequence: TGTGCCAGCAGCCCGCTAAATAGGGGGACCAACTCCTACGAGCAGTACTTC. It yields the protein CASSPLNRGTNSYEQYF.

This clonotype was counted a few times. The rearrangement uses TRBV29-1 and TRBJ1-2; a weak D match, TRBD1 (6 bases). There are 13 residues in the CDR3. Per germline, CDR1 SQVTM and CDR2 ANQGSEA. Between the trimmed V and J ends, which lost 3 bases and 3 bases, there was a span of 11 bases. The CDR3 nucleotides read TGCAGCGTTGAGCCGGACAGTTACTATGGCTACACCTTC. This sequence encodes CSVEPDSYYGYTF.